This T cell receptor beta chain was identified during a study of cytomegalovirus exposure and HLA in healthy donors. Study results and caveats: In vitro data verified a few CMV-associated chains as specific for CMV antigens. Some TCR beta chains (164 of them) were listed as cytomegalovirus-associated. Within a later analysis, the majority of CMV-associated TCR beta chains appeared HLA-restricted.

The PCR was carried out with 60 Vbeta primers and 13 Jbeta primers. Only in-frame clones appear in the TCRdb table, and some are missing; sequencing was by immunoSEQ multiplex PCR. Here the sample spans 180,000 or so clones, about 75% being singletons. Turning to this clone: Its antigen is unidentified.

V trimming: 4 bases; J trimming: 7 bases; junction bases outside the gene matches: 9. CDR3 length equals 15 residues. The germline CDR1 and CDR2 sequences are LNHDA and SQIVND (reference sequence). Donors were ostensibly healthy at sampling, although undocumented immune exposures were probable. The TCR comes from a man in his fifties in good health and CMV-seropositive. What was sequenced was PBMCs. The chain recombines TRBV19 with TRBJ1-2; 10 bases match TRBD1. CDR3 sequence (DNA): TGTGCCAGTAGTAGTCCCGGGACAGGGGAAGGTGGCTACACCTTC. Protein: CASSSPGTGEGGYTF.